One sample yielded the 26 T cell receptor beta chains listed below, sequenced in a study of CD8+CD57+ T cells in acquired aplastic anemia. For CDR3 and TCR beta VDJ profiling, genomic DNA was the template used. A single record per CDR3 protein comes from TCRdb applying MiXCR to the reads. The sample yields some 150,000 distinct CDR3 sequences, around two fifths seen once. Sequencing was carried out using sorted CD4+, CD8+, or CD8+CD57+ T cells (not recorded which) from PBMCs. The receptors stem from a human donor in good health, serving as a control.

This clonotype was recorded at least ten times. The V and J genes are TRBV5-1 and TRBJ1-4; D remains unclear. Between the trimmed V and J ends, which lost 1 base and 4 bases, there was a span of 11 bases. The CDR3 sequence is 15 residues long. The V gene's germline CDR1 is SGHRS and CDR2 YFSETQ. The CDR3 here is CASSLSRMNNEKLFF. The CDR3 bases are TGCGCCAGCAGCTTGAGTCGGATGAATAATGAAAAACTGTTTTTT.

This clonotype was counted many times. The chain recombines TRBV3-1 with TRBJ1-2; maybe TRBD1 (5 bases). This CDR3 is built from 14 residues. The germline V gene has CDR1 LGHDT and CDR2 YNNKEL (reference sequence). V lost 9 bases and J 7 bases, leaving 21 bases between the germline ends. CDR3 sequence (DNA): TGTGCCAGTAACCCTGGGACTGAGACTCTTGGCTACACCTTC. Its protein is CASNPGTETLGYTF. The full variable domain, its missing parts supplied by reference TRBV3-1 and TRBJ1-2, is DTAVSQTPKYLVTQMGNDKSIKCEQNLGHDTMYWYKQDSKKFLKIMFSYNNKELIINETVPNRFSPKSPDKAHLNLHINSLELGDSAVYFCASNPGTETLGYTFGSGTRLTVV.

This clonotype was seen only a few times. This chain links TRBV7-9 with TRBJ2-7, with 9 bases matching TRBD1. J lost 5 bases, V lost 5 bases, and 7 bases had no gene match. Germline V gene lookup returns CDR1 SEHNR and CDR2 FQNEAQ (reference sequence). The CDR3 is 14 amino acids. The CDR3 DNA sequence: TGTGCCAGCAGCCCGGGACAGGGTGTGGACGAGCAGTACTTC. Protein: CASSPGQGVDEQYF.

Many counts were recorded for this clonotype. V usage is TRBV10-3 and J usage is TRBJ2-5; no reliable D call. CDR3 length equals 16 residues. Germline lookup yields CDR1 ENHRY and CDR2 SYGVKD. The V end lost 0 bases, the J end lost 1 base, and 12 bases lay between the germline ends. CDR3 in amino acids: CAISESSFSSQETQYF. The DNA for the CDR3 is TGTGCCATCAGTGAGTCGTCATTTTCATCCCAAGAGACCCAGTACTTC.

J is TRBJ1-5 and V is TRBV20-1, with TRBD1 matching over 8 bases. Germline V lookup: CDR1 DFQATT, CDR2 SNEGSKA (reference sequence). The junction had 2 bases not matched to a gene; V was cut back by 3 bases and J by 4 bases. CDR3 length equals 13 residues. The CDR3 here is CSARTGVNQPQHF. The CDR3 nucleotides read TGCAGTGCTAGGACAGGGGTTAATCAGCCCCAGCATTTT.

This clonotype showed up many times. The J gene is TRBJ1-2, the V gene TRBV7-8; D ambiguous. This CDR3 comprises 11 residues. Germline V gene data show CDR1 as SGHVS and CDR2 as FQNEAQ. Trimming cost V 10 bases and J 7 bases, with 13 bases left between them. The CDR3 loop reads CATYEDGGYTF. CDR3 sequence (DNA): TGTGCCACCTACGAGGATGGTGGCTACACCTTC.

This clonotype was seen ten or more times. The chain recombines TRBV5-1 with TRBJ1-4, with D perhaps matching TRBD1 (6 bases). Germline CDR1 and CDR2: SGHRS and YFSETQ. Trimming pared 0 bases from V and 8 bases from J, leaving 20 bases between. The CDR3 loop spans 17 amino acids. The CDR3 DNA reads as TGCGCCAGCAGCTTGGGGGGGCAGACAGGCGCGGGGGAAAAACTGTTTTTT. Its protein is CASSLGGQTGAGEKLFF.

Regarding this clonotype: A much larger clone differs by one base, so this may be a read error. In this CDR3 the conserved last residue, phenylalanine or tryptophan, is missing, so a read error is likely. V is TRBV3-1 and J is TRBJ2-5; possible D gene TRBD2, 5 bases. Germline V gene lookup returns CDR1 LGHDT and CDR2 YNNKEL (reference sequence). V lost 1 base, J lost 5 bases, and 8 bases lay in between. This CDR3 comprises 13 residues. The CDR3 nucleotides read TGTGCCAGCAGCCAAGTTCCGGGGGAGACCCAGTACTCC. This sequence encodes CASSQVPGETQYS.

In its sample, this clonotype was seen many times. The V and J genes are TRBV30 and TRBJ1-6; D possibly corresponds to TRBD1 (6 bases). Germline V gives CDR1 GTSNPN, CDR2 SVGIG (reference sequence). V lost 0 bases and J 9 bases, leaving 18 bases between the germline ends. The CDR3 sequence is 16 residues long. As DNA, the CDR3 is TGTGCCTGGAGTGTAGATTCTCCGGGACAAGGTTCACCCCTCCACTTT. This codes for CAWSVDSPGQGSPLHF.

This clonotype has at least ten counts. The chain carries TRBV6-5 and TRBJ1-2, with TRBD1 matching over 7 bases. The CDR3 loop spans 14 amino acids. The ends lost 4 bases at V and 8 bases at J; junction bases unmatched: 10. Germline-derived CDR1 and CDR2 are MNHEY and SVGAGI. The CDR3 sequence is CASSSGQIPWGYTF. The CDR3, as DNA: TGTGCCAGCAGTTCGGGACAGATTCCTTGGGGCTACACCTTC.

There are many counts of this clonotype. V gene TRBV12-3 or TRBV12-4 combines with J gene TRBJ1-2; D may be TRBD1 (5 bases). There are 14 residues in the CDR3. Between the trimmed V and J ends, which lost 3 bases and 2 bases, there was a span of 10 bases. This CDR3 is CASSFPGRNYGYTF. The CDR3 coding sequence is TGTGCCAGCAGTTTTCCGGGACGGAACTATGGCTACACCTTC.

The V gene is TRBV7-6, the J gene TRBJ1-5; 8 bases match TRBD1. CDR3 length: 13 amino acids. Germline V gene data show CDR1 as SGHVS and CDR2 as FNYEAQ. J was trimmed by 6 bases and V by 5 bases; bases with no gene match: 3. CDR3 residues: CASSPQGGQPQHF. In DNA form, the CDR3 reads TGTGCCAGCAGCCCACAGGGGGGTCAGCCCCAGCATTTT. Full variable domain (outside the CDR3, taken from reference TRBV7-6 and TRBJ1-5): GAGVSQSPRYKVTKRGQDVALRCDPISGHVSLYWYRQALGQGPEFLTYFNYEAQQDKSGLPNDRFSAERPEGSISTLTIQRTEQRDSAMYRCASSPQGGQPQHFGDGTRLSIL.

This clonotype was counted ten times or more. CDR3 region: CASLDRAYYEQYF. The CDR3 DNA reads as TGTGCCAGTCTTGACAGGGCGTACTACGAGCAGTACTTC. The chain carries TRBV28 and TRBJ2-7; the match to TRBD1 covers 7 bases. The J segment lost 3 bases and the V segment lost 9 bases, leaving 8 bases of the junction unmatched. CDR3 length equals 13 residues. Per the germline V gene, CDR1 is MDHEN and CDR2 is SYDVKM. Complete variable domain (other parts from reference TRBV28 and TRBJ2-7): DVKVTQSSRYLVKRTGEKVFLECVQDMDHENMFWYRQDPGLGLRLIYFSYDVKMKEKGDIPEGYSVSREKKERFSLILESASTNQTSMYLCASLDRAYYEQYFGPGTRLTVT.

Concerning this clonotype itself: Germline is not matched at one junction end, which may reflect a read error. The V gene is TRBV6-2 or TRBV6-3, the J gene TRBJ1-2, with D hard to call. The CDR3 contains 14 residues. From germline, CDR1 is MNHEY and CDR2 SVGEGT. The CDR3 protein is CASGYQILNYGYTF. The CDR3 region has the DNA TGTGCCAGCGGTTACCAGATACTTAACTATGGCTACACCTTC.

The sample holds many counts of this clonotype. V usage is TRBV2 and J usage is TRBJ1-5; 7 nucleotides line up with TRBD1. This CDR3 comprises 15 residues. With 6 bases clipped from V and 3 bases from J, the junction kept 8 bases outside the gene matches. In germline, CDR1 is SNHLY, CDR2 FYNNEI. In DNA form, the CDR3 reads TGTGCCAGCAGCTCCGGGACAGTTACCAATCAGCCCCAGCATTTT. Its translation is CASSSGTVTNQPQHF.

On this clonotype: Sequence at one end of the junction differs from germline and may be a read error. This chain uses TRBV24-1 with TRBJ1-1; 10 positions agree with TRBD1. The CDR3 spans 14 residues. CDR1 and CDR2 (germline): KGHDR, SFDVKD. CDR3 residues: CATRSGQGNTEASF. The CDR3 DNA reads as TGCGCCACCAGGTCGGGACAGGGGAACACTGAAGCTTCCTTT.

With respect to this clonotype: A much larger clone differs from this one at a single base, so this may be a read error. The CDR3 carries no conserved terminal phenylalanine or tryptophan, so it likely arises from a read error. The CDR3 coding sequence is TGTGCCAGCAGCGTAGACGGGACGCCCCTGGAAGAGCAGTACCTC. As protein: CASSVDGTPLEEQYL. The chain carries TRBV9 and TRBJ2-7; D could derive from TRBD1 or TRBD2 (5 bases each). Trimming removed 0 bases from V and 7 bases from J, with 17 bases in between. CDR3 size: 15 residues. CDR1 is SGDLS and CDR2 is YYNGEE in the germline V gene.

V usage is TRBV20-1 and J usage is TRBJ2-7; D unresolved. The V end was cut by 3 bases, the J end by 6 bases, with 9 bases between. The CDR3 length is 11 residues. Germline assignment: CDR1 DFQATT and CDR2 SNEGSKA (reference sequence). The DNA of the CDR3 is TGCAGTGCTAGTTCATTAACCGAGCAGTACTTC. Its protein is CSASSLTEQYF.

This clonotype was seen at least ten times. The V and J genes are TRBV24-1 and TRBJ1-2, with TRBD1 matching 8 bases. Trimming removed 4 bases from V and 6 bases from J; junction bases left unmatched: 3. CDR1 and CDR2 from the germline V gene are KGHDR and SFDVKD. The CDR3 extends over 13 amino acids. The CDR3 DNA sequence: TGTGCCACCAGTGAGCGACAGGGGAATGGCTACACCTTC. Its translation: CATSERQGNGYTF.

The chain is built from TRBV20-1 and TRBJ2-4, with 8 bases fitting TRBD1. This CDR3 has 20 amino acids. Germline CDR1 and CDR2: DFQATT and SNEGSKA (reference sequence). V was pared by 2 bases and J by 1 base, with 19 bases of the junction left unmatched. The chain's CDR3 is CSARRLLGQEGIGAKNIQYF. DNA of the CDR3: TGCAGTGCTAGAAGACTTCTGGGACAGGAGGGGATAGGGGCCAAAAACATTCAGTACTTC.

Many counts were recorded for this clonotype. V gene TRBV28 combines with J gene TRBJ1-1; D perhaps matches TRBD1 (6 bases). The CDR3 sequence is 13 residues long. Trimming stripped 10 bases from V and 4 bases from J, with 16 bases between. The germline V gene encodes CDR1 MDHEN and CDR2 SYDVKM. CDR3 DNA: TGTGCCACCTCGCTTGCGGGGGCCACTGAAGCTTTCTTT. The encoded protein is CATSLAGATEAFF.

Turning to this clonotype: With a much larger clone just one base away, this may be a read error. The J gene is TRBJ2-7, the V gene TRBV10-3; 7 bases fit TRBD2. V trimming: 5 bases; J trimming: 6 bases; junction bases outside the gene matches: 16. This CDR3 spans 16 amino acids. Looked up from germline, CDR1 is ENHRY and CDR2 is SYGVKD. CDR3 protein: CAISYYTSAPASEQYF. CDR3 bases: TGTGCCATCAGTTATTACACTAGCGCCCCCGCGTCCGAGCAGTACTTC.

The chain links TRBV30 to TRBJ2-6; TRBD1 aligns across 7 bases. This CDR3 contains 16 residues. CDR1 is GTSNPN and CDR2 is SVGIG in the germline V gene (reference sequence). The trim removed 3 bases at V and 6 bases at J, leaving 11 bases unmatched. Here the CDR3 reads CAWRRSGGSEANVLTF. In nucleotides, the CDR3 is TGTGCCTGGAGGCGGTCAGGGGGATCCGAGGCCAACGTCCTGACTTTC.

There are many counts of this clonotype. This rearrangement joins TRBV11-3 to TRBJ2-1, with D perhaps given as TRBD1 or TRBD2 (5 bases each). In germline, CDR1 is SGHNT, CDR2 YENEEA. The V end lost 6 bases, the J end lost 8 bases, and 14 bases lay between the germline ends. The CDR3 has 13 amino acids. The CDR3 DNA reads as TGTGCCAGCAGTTGGGACGGAGGATATGAGCAGTTCTTC. It encodes CASSWDGGYEQFF.

The chain carries TRBV29-1 and TRBJ2-5; D is uncertain. The CDR3 runs to 13 residues. Trimming left V 7 bases short and J 5 bases short, with 17 bases between. Germline CDR1 is SQVTM and CDR2 is ANQGSEA. CDR3 bases: TGCAGCGCCCTATTGGGGAACGGGGAGACCCAGTACTTC. It translates to CSALLGNGETQYF.

Many counts were recorded for this clonotype. The rearrangement uses TRBV29-1 and TRBJ2-1, with TRBD2 matching 8 bases. The CDR3 totals 14 residues. The V gene end was trimmed by 7 bases and the J gene end by 2 bases; junction bases not matched to a gene: 7. The germline gives CDR1 SQVTM, CDR2 ANQGSEA. As DNA, the CDR3 is TGCAGCGGGAATCCGGGACTAGCCTACAATGAGCAGTTCTTC. Residues: CSGNPGLAYNEQFF.